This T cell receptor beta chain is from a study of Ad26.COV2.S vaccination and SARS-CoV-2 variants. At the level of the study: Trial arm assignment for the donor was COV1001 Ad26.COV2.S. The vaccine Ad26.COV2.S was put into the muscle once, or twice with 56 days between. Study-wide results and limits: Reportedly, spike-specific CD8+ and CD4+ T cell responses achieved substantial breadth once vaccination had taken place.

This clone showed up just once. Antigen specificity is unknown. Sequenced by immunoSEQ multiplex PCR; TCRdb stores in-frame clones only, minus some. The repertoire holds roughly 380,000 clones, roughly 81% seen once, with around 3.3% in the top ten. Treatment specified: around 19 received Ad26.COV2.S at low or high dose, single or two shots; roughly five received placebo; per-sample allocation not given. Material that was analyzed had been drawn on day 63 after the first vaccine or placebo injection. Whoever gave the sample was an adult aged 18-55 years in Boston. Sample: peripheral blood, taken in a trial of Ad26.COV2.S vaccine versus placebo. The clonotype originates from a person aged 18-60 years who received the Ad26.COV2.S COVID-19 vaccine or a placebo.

The CDR3 sequence is CASSLNYRGDIQYF. CDR3 nucleotides: TGCGCCAGCAGCTTGAATTACAGGGGAGACATTCAGTACTTC. The J gene is TRBJ2-4, the V gene TRBV5-1, with 7 bases identical to TRBD1. Per germline, CDR1 SGHRS and CDR2 YFSETQ. J gave up 8 bases and V 1 base, and 6 bases lay outside the gene matches. The CDR3 contains 14 residues.